These 20 T cell receptor beta chains came from one sample sequenced in a study of metastatic and nonmetastatic thyroid tumors. Patients underwent thyroid surgery, and none had received any treatment before it. TCRdb re-clonotyped the PCR reads via MiXCR. The sample has around 23,000 clones, roughly 19% seen once. The sequencing input was blood. Every receptor here comes from a male donor with papillary thyroid cancer or a benign thyroid nodule (not recorded which). Some clones in this sample may be carry-over from other donors' samples.

The table lists this clone with many counts. The rearrangement uses TRBV18 and TRBJ1-5; D possibly corresponds to TRBD1 (6 bases). V was trimmed by 6 bases and J by 4 bases, leaving 13 bases between them. The CDR3 loop spans 14 amino acids. In germline, CDR1 is KGHSH, CDR2 LQKENI. CDR3 in DNA: TGTGCCAGCTCCCCAGGACAGCCTAATCAGCCCCAGCATTTT. This encodes CASSPGQPNQPQHF.

This clone was seen repeatedly, ten times or more. The rearrangement joins TRBV2 to TRBJ2-1; unclear D gene. Germline V gene sequence: CDR1 SNHLY, CDR2 FYNNEI. The V end was cut by 7 bases, the J end by 7 bases, with 11 bases between. This CDR3 contains 12 residues. The CDR3 loop is CASTSRSNEQFF. Written as DNA, the CDR3 is TGTGCCAGCACTTCCAGGTCGAATGAGCAGTTCTTC.

This clone was counted many times. V is TRBV28 and J is TRBJ2-7; TRBD2 matches 15 bases. Germline lookup yields CDR1 MDHEN and CDR2 SYDVKM. This CDR3 is built from 17 residues. V was clipped by 6 bases and J by 0 bases; unmatched bases: 6. This CDR3 reads CASSMGLAGGSSYEQYF. The CDR3 DNA follows: TGTGCCAGCAGCATGGGACTAGCGGGAGGAAGCTCCTACGAGCAGTACTTC.

This clone was seen ten or more times. CDR3 nucleotide sequence: TGCAGTGCTAGTGAGCCCACCGCGGGAGGAACCTCCTACAATGAGCAGTTCTTC. Translated: CSASEPTAGGTSYNEQFF. The chain carries TRBV20-1 and TRBJ2-1; 8 bases match TRBD2. V shed 3 bases and J 0 bases; nucleotides not matched to a gene: 13. The CDR3 is 18 amino acids. Per the germline V gene, CDR1 is DFQATT and CDR2 is SNEGSKA (reference sequence).

In this sample, this clone turned up once. A much larger clone differs by one base, so this may be a read error. The V call is TRBV11-1, the J call TRBJ2-5; weak D call: TRBD2 (7 bases). Germline V gives CDR1 SGHAT, CDR2 FQDESV (reference sequence). CDR3 length equals 18 residues. The V gene lost 1 base and the J gene lost 1 base, with 19 bases spanning the gap. CDR3 sequence (DNA): TGTGCCAGCAGCTTAGACGGTGCCGGGGGGCGGACCCAAGAGACCCAGTACTTC. Protein: CASSLDGAGGRTQETQYF.

At least ten counts were recorded for this clone. The chain combines TRBV10-3 with TRBJ1-1; D gene unclear. Germline CDR1 ENHRY, CDR2 SYGVKD. Trimming cost V 2 bases and J 6 bases, with 13 bases left between them. The length of the CDR3 is 14 residues. The CDR3: CAISEKVLTSEAFF. The CDR3 bases are TGTGCCATCAGTGAGAAGGTGTTGACTTCTGAAGCTTTCTTT.

This clone was counted at least ten times. CDR3 protein: CASSGGTVYNEQFF. Here the CDR3 DNA reads TGCGCCAGCAGCGGGGGGACAGTCTACAATGAGCAGTTCTTC. The chain uses TRBV5-1 and TRBJ2-1; D possibly corresponds to TRBD1 (7 bases). The CDR3 contains 14 residues. V was trimmed by 4 bases and J by 3 bases, leaving 11 bases between them. Per germline, CDR1 SGHRS and CDR2 YFSETQ.

CDR3 region: CASSSGLAWSYEQYF. The CDR3 DNA reads TGTGCCAGCAGCTCAGGACTAGCGTGGTCCTACGAGCAGTACTTC. The chain employs TRBV3-1 and TRBJ2-7; 9 bases are shared with TRBD2. Germline CDR1 LGHDT, CDR2 YNNKEL (reference sequence). The CDR3 length is 15 residues. Germline trimming cut 5 bases from V and 1 base from J; bases unmatched to any gene: 6.

Many counts were recorded for this clone. Other DNA variants within this sample encode the same CDR3. The V call is TRBV19, the J call TRBJ2-7; 7 bases line up with TRBD1. The ends lost 3 bases at V and 2 bases at J; junction bases unmatched: 7. Germline V gene sequence: CDR1 LNHDA, CDR2 SQIVND (reference sequence). The CDR3 contains 15 residues. CDR3 sequence reads: CASSIGRGSPYEQYF. For the CDR3, the DNA is TGTGCCAGTAGTATCGGCAGGGGGTCCCCCTACGAGCAGTACTTC.

Note on this clone: This is likely a read error, given that the CDR3 carries no conserved phenylalanine or tryptophan at its end. The chain couples TRBV20-1 to TRBJ1-2; perhaps TRBD1 as D (6 bases). The CDR3 extends over 14 amino acids. Germline lookup yields CDR1 DFQATT and CDR2 SNEGSKA (reference sequence). V lost 6 bases and J lost 7, with 21 bases in between. CDR3 loop: CSALRGGQGFGYTL. The CDR3 DNA reads as TGCAGTGCCCTCCGTGGGGGACAAGGCTTTGGCTACACCTTA.

This clone came up many times. V and J are TRBV12-3 or TRBV12-4 and TRBJ2-3; no firm D call. V lost 1 base and J 6 bases, leaving 11 bases between the germline ends. This CDR3 comprises 14 residues. The DNA of the CDR3 is TGTGCCAGCAGTTTAGTAGCCGTGACGGATACGCAGTATTTT. Its translation is CASSLVAVTDTQYF.

This clone has more than one count but fewer than ten. The V gene is TRBV28, the J gene TRBJ1-4; 8 nucleotides align to TRBD1. V lost 11 bases and J lost 4; bases outside the gene matches: 9. Germline V gene lookup returns CDR1 MDHEN and CDR2 SYDVKM. The CDR3 loop spans 14 amino acids. The CDR3 here is CAGMITGGNEKLFF. In DNA form, the CDR3 reads TGTGCCGGCATGATAACAGGGGGTAATGAAAAACTGTTTTTT.

As regards this clone: A much larger clone sits a single nucleotide away, making a read error possible. The sample contains more than one DNA sequence encoding this CDR3. The gene calls are TRBV2 and TRBJ2-5; a possible D gene is TRBD1 (5 bases). CDR1 is SNHLY and CDR2 is FYNNEI in the germline V gene. The CDR3 is 13 residues long. V lost 2 bases and J 4 bases, leaving 8 bases between the germline ends. The CDR3 is CASSEQGAETQYF. The CDR3 coding sequence is TGTGCCAGCAGTGAACAGGGTGCAGAGACCCAGTACTTC. Supplemented by reference TRBV2 and TRBJ2-5, the full variable domain reads EPEVTQTPSHQVTQMGQEVILRCVPISNHLYFYWYRQILGQKVEFLVSFYNNEISEKSEIFDDQFSVERPDGSNFTLKIRSTKLEDSAMYFCASSEQGAETQYFGPGTRLLVL.

This clone was seen ten or more times. The chain combines TRBV20-1 with TRBJ2-7; the match to TRBD2 covers 10 bases. Germline CDR1 and CDR2: DFQATT and SNEGSKA (reference sequence). The V and J ends lost 0 bases and 11 bases, in that order; junction bases with no gene match: 7. This CDR3 is built from 13 residues. The DNA of the CDR3 is TGCAGTGCTAGAGAAGGACTAGCGGCCCGGGAGTACTTC. Translating gives CSAREGLAAREYF.

This clone was recorded many times. The gene calls are TRBV4-1 and TRBJ1-5; D not resolved. Trimming left V 2 bases short and J 0 bases short, with 8 bases between. CDR3 size: 15 residues. From germline, CDR1 is MGHRA and CDR2 YSYEKL. CDR3 sequence: CASSQREGSNQPQHF. The DNA of the CDR3 is TGCGCCAGCAGCCAAAGGGAGGGTAGCAATCAGCCCCAGCATTTT.

This clone has a count of ten or more. This chain uses TRBV9 with TRBJ1-1; D is possibly TRBD1 (5 bases). The CDR3 spans 12 residues. Trimming shortened V by 7 bases and J by 0 bases, and 7 bases separated the two germline ends. Germline CDR1 SGDLS, CDR2 YYNGEE. The CDR3 nucleotides are TGTGCCAGCGGGGGACTGAACACTGAAGCTTTCTTT. Translation: CASGGLNTEAFF.

Ten or more counts support this clone. The V call is TRBV7-2, the J call TRBJ2-1, with D possibly TRBD2 on 6 matching bases. Germline assignment: CDR1 SGHTA and CDR2 FQGNSA. The ends were cut back, 4 bases at V and 5 bases at J, with 21 bases in the middle. This CDR3 spans 17 amino acids. CDR3 loop: CASSSLSLGRDHNEQFF. CDR3 DNA sequence: TGTGCCAGCAGCTCCCTATCTCTAGGGCGGGATCACAATGAGCAGTTCTTC.

Notes on this clone: A read error may explain this, as a much larger clone is one base away. The chain couples TRBV7-2 to TRBJ1-1; D gene ambiguous. Germline lookup yields CDR1 SGHTA and CDR2 FQGNSA. The length of the CDR3 is 13 residues. This CDR3 is CASSPTENTEALF. The CDR3 DNA reads TGTGCCAGCAGCCCCACGGAGAACACTGAAGCTCTCTTT. The full variable domain, rest sourced from reference TRBV7-2 and TRBJ1-1, is GAGVSQSPSNKVTEKGKDVELRCDPISGHTALYWYRQSLGQGLEFLIYFQGNSAPDKSGLPSDRFSAERTGGSVSTLTIQRTQQEDSAVYLCASSPTENTEALFGQGTRLTVV.

This clone was recorded many times. The rearrangement uses TRBV9 and TRBJ2-1, with 9 bases matching TRBD2. CDR1 SGDLS and CDR2 YYNGEE come from the germline V gene. The CDR3 covers 20 residues. V was pared by 3 bases and J by 7 bases, with 23 bases of the junction left unmatched. CDR3 residues: CASSGTSGGLALRITNEQFF. In DNA form, the CDR3 reads TGTGCCAGCAGCGGGACAAGTGGGGGACTAGCCCTACGCATTACGAATGAGCAGTTCTTC. The entire variable domain, with the rest obtained from reference TRBV9 and TRBJ2-1, is as follows: DSGVTQTPKHLITATGQRVTLRCSPRSGDLSVYWYQQSLDQGLQFLIQYYNGEERAKGNILERFSAQQFPDLHSELNLSSLELGDSALYFCASSGTSGGLALRITNEQFFGPGTRLTVL.

Concerning this clone: The CDR3 ends on some other residue instead of the conserved phenylalanine or tryptophan, so this is likely a read error. The J gene is TRBJ1-6, the V gene TRBV12-5, with 11 positions matching TRBD1. The germline CDR1 and CDR2 sequences are LGHNT and FRNRAP. The trim removed 1 base at V and 8 bases at J, leaving 1 base unmatched. This CDR3 region has 15 residues. This chain's CDR3 is CASGLAGQGDSPLHP. CDR3 bases: TGTGCTAGTGGTTTGGCGGGACAGGGGGATTCACCCCTCCACCCT.